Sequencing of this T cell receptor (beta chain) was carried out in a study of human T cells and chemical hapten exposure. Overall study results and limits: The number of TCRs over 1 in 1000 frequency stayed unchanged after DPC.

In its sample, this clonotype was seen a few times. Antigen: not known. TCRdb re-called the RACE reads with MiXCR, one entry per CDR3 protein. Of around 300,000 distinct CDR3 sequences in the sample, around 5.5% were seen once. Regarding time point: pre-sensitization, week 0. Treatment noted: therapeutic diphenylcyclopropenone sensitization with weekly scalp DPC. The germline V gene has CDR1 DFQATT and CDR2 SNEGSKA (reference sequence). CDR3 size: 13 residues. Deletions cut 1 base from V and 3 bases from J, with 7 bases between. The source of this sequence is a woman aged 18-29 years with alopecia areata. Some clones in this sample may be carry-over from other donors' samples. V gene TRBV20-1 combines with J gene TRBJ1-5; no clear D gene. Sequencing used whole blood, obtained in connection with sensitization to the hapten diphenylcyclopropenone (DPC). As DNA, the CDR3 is TGCAGTGCTAGAGGGGATGCCAATCAGCCCCAGCATTTT. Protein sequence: CSARGDANQPQHF.